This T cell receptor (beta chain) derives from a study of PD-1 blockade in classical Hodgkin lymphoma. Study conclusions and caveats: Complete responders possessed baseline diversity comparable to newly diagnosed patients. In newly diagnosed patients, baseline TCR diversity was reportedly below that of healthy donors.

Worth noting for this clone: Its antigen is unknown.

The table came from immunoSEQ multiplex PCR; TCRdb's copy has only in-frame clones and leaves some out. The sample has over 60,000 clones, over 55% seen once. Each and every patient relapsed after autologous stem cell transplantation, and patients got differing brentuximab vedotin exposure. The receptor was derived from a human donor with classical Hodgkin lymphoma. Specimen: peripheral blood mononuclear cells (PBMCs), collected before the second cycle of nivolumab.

DNA of the CDR3: TGTGCCAGCAGTAGGGACCCGGGCCACAATTCACCCCTCCACTTT. Protein sequence: CASSRDPGHNSPLHF. This sequence joins TRBV6-1 and TRBJ1-6, with a tentative D call TRBD1 (5 bases). The CDR3 has 15 amino acids. Germline lookup yields CDR1 MNHNS and CDR2 SASEGT. With 5 bases removed from V and 7 bases from J, the gap between germline ends came to 15 bases.